Shown below are 21 T cell receptor beta chains from a single sample sequenced in a study of shared clonotypes between healthy human individuals. Clones were read by immunoSEQ multiplex PCR, and TCRdb kept only the in-frame ones, dropping some. The sample shows roughly 1,500,000 clones, 98% of them seen only once. Sequenced input: naive CD4+ T cells sorted from blood. The subset: CD45RA+ positively selected. These receptors were taken from a man aged 30-40 years in good health.

This clone appeared once. The chain links TRBV5-1 to TRBJ2-3, with D possibly matching TRBD2 (6 bases). V gave up 0 bases and J gave up 5 bases, with 13 bases separating them. CDR1 and CDR2 from the germline V gene are SGHRS and YFSETQ. The CDR3 has 15 amino acids. The CDR3 DNA sequence: TGCGCCAGCAGCTTGGCCGGGAGTTACATAGATACGCAGTATTTT. This codes for CASSLAGSYIDTQYF. The complete variable domain, with remaining parts taken from reference TRBV5-1 and TRBJ2-3, reads KAGVTQTPRYLIKTRGQQVTLSCSPISGHRSVSWYQQTPGQGLQFLFEYFSETQRNKGNFPGRFSGRQFSNSRSEMNVSTLELGDSALYLCASSLAGSYIDTQYFGPGTRLTVL.

This CDR3 reads CASSYWGLADTEAFF. In DNA, the CDR3 is TGTGCCAGCAGTTACTGGGGGCTGGCGGACACTGAAGCTTTCTTT. The chain is built from TRBV6-5 and TRBJ1-1; a possible D gene is TRBD1 (6 bases). CDR3 length equals 15 residues. Per germline, CDR1 MNHEY and CDR2 SVGAGI. The V and J ends lost 1 base and 3 bases respectively, with 12 bases between them.

J is TRBJ2-3 and V is TRBV5-4; 7 bases match TRBD1. This CDR3 has 15 amino acids. Per germline, CDR1 SGHNT and CDR2 YYREEE (reference sequence). J gave up 5 bases and V 4 bases, and 10 bases lay outside the gene matches. The CDR3 loop is CASSRAGGRQDTQYF. CDR3 DNA: TGTGCCAGCAGCCGAGCAGGGGGAAGGCAAGATACGCAGTATTTT.

This chain uses TRBV18 with TRBJ2-3; no firm D call. V dropped 0 bases and J dropped 2 bases, with 6 bases sitting between them. CDR3 length: 14 amino acids. CDR1 and CDR2 from the germline V gene are KGHSH and LQKENI. The CDR3 is CASSPPWPTDTQYF. The CDR3 DNA reads TGTGCCAGCTCACCACCGTGGCCCACAGATACGCAGTATTTT.

This rearrangement joins TRBV5-1 to TRBJ2-3; tentatively, D is TRBD2 (6 bases). The CDR3 runs to 15 residues. Looked up from germline, CDR1 is SGHRS and CDR2 is YFSETQ. V shed 3 bases and J shed 1 base, with 12 bases lying between them. This CDR3 reads CASSWASVGTDTQYF. CDR3 nucleotide sequence: TGCGCCAGCAGCTGGGCTAGCGTCGGCACAGATACGCAGTATTTT.

The rearrangement links TRBV9 to TRBJ1-4; no clear D. The CDR3 has 15 residues. Germline CDR1 reads SGDLS; CDR2 reads YYNGEE. Between the trimmed V and J ends, which lost 0 bases and 4 bases, there was a span of 10 bases. For the CDR3, the DNA is TGTGCCAGCAGCGTAGCGGGCGGAAATAATGAAAAACTGTTTTTT. It encodes CASSVAGGNNEKLFF.

V is TRBV14 and J is TRBJ2-6, with D possibly TRBD1 on 5 matching bases. In germline, CDR1 is SGHDN, CDR2 FVKESK. Trimming removed 4 bases at V and 13 bases at J, with 8 bases between. This CDR3 has 11 amino acids. CDR3 sequence (DNA): TGTGCCAGCAGCCTTCAGGGAGTCCTGACTTTC. This codes for CASSLQGVLTF.

Worth noting for this clone: The sample holds other DNA sequences that translate to the same CDR3. The chain has TRBV2 and TRBJ2-1; TRBD2 matches at 7 bases. Germline CDR1 SNHLY, CDR2 FYNNEI. Germline trimming cut 3 bases from V and 4 bases from J; bases unmatched to any gene: 3. The CDR3 contains 14 residues. In nucleotides, the CDR3 is TGTGCCAGCAGTGAGCTAGCGGCTTACAATGAGCAGTTCTTC. Protein product: CASSELAAYNEQFF.

The rearrangement joins TRBV28 to TRBJ2-7; 7 bases fit TRBD1. V shed 5 bases and J 0 bases; nucleotides not matched to a gene: 10. Germline CDR1 and CDR2: MDHEN and SYDVKM. CDR3 length: 16 residues. In DNA, the CDR3 is TGTGCCAGCAGTGCCCCCCGACAGGGCCCCTCCTACGAGCAGTACTTC. It yields the protein CASSAPRQGPSYEQYF.

The CDR3 nucleotides read TGTGCCAGCAGCCCGAGGGGGGGGTTCACAGATACGCAGTATTTT. This sequence encodes CASSPRGGFTDTQYF. The V gene is TRBV11-2, the J gene TRBJ2-3, with TRBD2 as a possible D gene (7 bases). Germline lookup yields CDR1 SGHAT and CDR2 FQNNGV. The CDR3 is 15 residues long. V was cut by 5 bases and J by 2 bases, with 14 bases left in between.

This chain uses TRBV5-8 with TRBJ1-1; D gene unclear. V was pared by 7 bases and J by 0 bases, with 10 bases between. There are 13 residues in the CDR3. Germline loops: CDR1 SGHTS, CDR2 YDEGEE. The CDR3, as DNA: TGTGCCAGCGAACACCGGATGAACACTGAAGCTTTCTTT. Translated: CASEHRMNTEAFF.

This clone showed up just once. The chain carries TRBV5-1 and TRBJ2-7, with 10 nucleotides matching TRBD1. Germline V gene data show CDR1 as SGHRS and CDR2 as YFSETQ. The CDR3 consists of 17 residues. Trimming at V came to 3 bases and at J to 1 base, leaving 10 bases not matched to a gene. This chain's CDR3 is CASSSWVLDRGSYEQYF. The CDR3 bases are TGCGCCAGCAGCTCGTGGGTCTTGGACAGGGGGTCCTACGAGCAGTACTTC.

The J gene is TRBJ2-1, the V gene TRBV9; D may be TRBD1 or TRBD2 (6 bases each). The CDR3 runs 15 residues. Trimming took off 0 bases at V and 10 bases at J, with 17 bases between the two ends. The germline V gene encodes CDR1 SGDLS and CDR2 YYNGEE. The CDR3 protein is CASSVVGGGQREQFF. The CDR3 bases are TGTGCCAGCAGCGTAGTTGGGGGAGGACAGAGGGAGCAGTTCTTC.

CDR3 sequence reads: CASKAGTQETQYF. CDR3 coding DNA: TGTGCCAGTAAAGCGGGAACCCAAGAGACCCAGTACTTC. This chain links TRBV7-9 with TRBJ2-5; 7 bases fit TRBD2. The CDR3 length is 13 residues. J lost 1 base, V lost 9 bases, and 5 bases had no gene match. Germline V CDR1 and CDR2: SEHNR, FQNEAQ (reference sequence).

The V and J genes are TRBV6-5 and TRBJ2-7; TRBD1 is a possible D gene (6 bases). Germline V gives CDR1 MNHEY, CDR2 SVGAGI. Trimming removed 6 bases from V and 1 base from J, with 13 bases in between. The CDR3 is made up of 14 amino acids. The CDR3: CASSLRTESYEQYF. DNA for the CDR3: TGTGCCAGCAGCCTTCGGACAGAGTCCTACGAGCAGTACTTC.

The chain recombines TRBV5-1 with TRBJ1-3; D remains unclear. V gave up 4 bases and J gave up 4 bases, with 12 bases separating them. CDR1 and CDR2 (germline): SGHRS, YFSETQ. The CDR3 loop spans 14 amino acids. CDR3: CASSPGPGGNTIYF. CDR3 bases: TGCGCCAGCAGCCCCGGACCTGGGGGAAACACCATATATTTT.

This chain links TRBV10-1 with TRBJ2-5, with 10 nucleotides matching TRBD2. Germline CDR1 WNHNN, CDR2 SYGVQD (reference sequence). Trimming took 3 bases from V and 4 from J; bases not matched to a gene: 8. The CDR3 covers 16 residues. This chain's CDR3 is CASSEGASGSGETQYF. In DNA form, the CDR3 reads TGCGCCAGCAGTGAAGGGGCTAGCGGGAGTGGAGAGACCCAGTACTTC.

The gene calls are TRBV18 and TRBJ2-7; possible D gene TRBD2, 6 bases. Trimming removed 5 bases at V and 2 bases at J, with 16 bases between. The CDR3 has 15 amino acids. Germline V lookup: CDR1 KGHSH, CDR2 LQKENI. The CDR3 here is CASSEGTANTYEQYF. CDR3 nucleotides: TGTGCCAGCTCAGAGGGGACTGCAAACACCTACGAGCAGTACTTC.

The chain recombines TRBV28 with TRBJ2-2, with D maybe TRBD1 (6 bases). Germline V gene sequence: CDR1 MDHEN, CDR2 SYDVKM. CDR3 length: 16 residues. Deletions cut 1 base from V and 6 bases from J, with 15 bases between. This chain's CDR3 is CASSLSGQGQAGELFF. The CDR3 DNA reads TGTGCCAGCAGTTTATCAGGGCAGGGGCAGGCCGGGGAGCTGTTTTTT.

This CDR3 is CSVRDTNTGELFF. The DNA for the CDR3 is TGCAGCGTTAGGGACACGAACACCGGGGAGCTGTTTTTT. J is TRBJ2-2 and V is TRBV29-1; TRBD1 might be the D (6 bases). Germline V lookup: CDR1 SQVTM, CDR2 ANQGSEA. V was trimmed by 5 bases and J by 0 bases, leaving 7 bases between them. The CDR3 length is 13 residues.

This chain connects TRBV14 to TRBJ2-2; tentatively, D is TRBD1 (6 bases). Germline CDR1 and CDR2: SGHDN and FVKESK. Trimming pared 4 bases from V and 0 bases from J, leaving 9 bases between. The CDR3 spans 15 residues. Here the CDR3 DNA reads TGTGCCAGCAGCCGGGGACAAACGAACACCGGGGAGCTGTTTTTT. This encodes CASSRGQTNTGELFF.